These 10 T cell receptor beta chains came from one sample sequenced in a study of cytomegalovirus exposure and HLA in healthy donors. PCR amplification relied on 60 Vbeta primers (plus 13 Jbeta primers). Clones were read by immunoSEQ multiplex PCR, and TCRdb kept only the in-frame ones, dropping some. The sample carries under 100,000 clones, roughly 80% recorded once. The sequenced sample consisted of PBMCs. All receptors come from a human donor in good health.

The V gene is TRBV4-3, the J gene TRBJ2-1, with 11 bases aligning to TRBD2. The CDR3 extends over 17 amino acids. From germline, CDR1 is LGHNA and CDR2 YSLEER. V lost 1 base, J lost 4 bases, and 6 bases stayed unmatched. CDR3 nucleotide sequence: TGCGCCAGCAGCCAAGCTCCTCCTAGCGGGGGGTACAATGAGCAGTTCTTC. Amino acids: CASSQAPPSGGYNEQFF.

The chain has TRBV4-2 and TRBJ2-2, with D perhaps matching TRBD2 (6 bases). CDR1 and CDR2 (germline): LGHNA, YNFKEQ. The germline V and J ends were trimmed by 0 bases and 3 bases, with 20 bases remaining between them. This CDR3 has 19 amino acids. The DNA of the CDR3 is TGTGCCAGCAGCCAAGATTCTACGTGGGGGGTTGTGGACACCGGGGAGCTGTTTTTT. Amino acid sequence: CASSQDSTWGVVDTGELFF.

J is TRBJ2-1 and V is TRBV4-3; a possible D gene is TRBD2 (5 bases). This CDR3 spans 14 amino acids. Looked up from germline, CDR1 is LGHNA and CDR2 is YSLEER. The V and J ends lost 4 bases and 9 bases respectively, with 16 bases between them. CDR3 nucleotide sequence: TGCGCCAGCAGCCCCGAACGGAGTGGGAGTGAGCAGTTCTTC. This codes for CASSPERSGSEQFF.

The V gene is TRBV2, the J gene TRBJ1-5; 10 bases are a match to TRBD1. From germline, CDR1 is SNHLY and CDR2 FYNNEI. The CDR3 has 15 amino acids. V trimming: 6 bases; J trimming: 6 bases; junction bases outside the gene matches: 8. The CDR3 nucleotides are TGTGCCAGCAGCCATGGGACAGGGGTAGGTCAGCCCCAGCATTTT. Encoded protein: CASSHGTGVGQPQHF.

The rearrangement joins TRBV18 to TRBJ2-1; possibly TRBD1 for D (6 bases). Trimming stripped 2 bases from V and 0 bases from J, with 11 bases between. Germline values: CDR1 KGHSH, CDR2 LQKENI. The length of the CDR3 is 16 residues. For the CDR3, the DNA is TGTGCCAGCTCACCAGGGGGCCGCAGCTCCTACAATGAGCAGTTCTTC. It specifies CASSPGGRSSYNEQFF.

The CDR3 protein is CASSPDRDTEAFF. The CDR3 DNA reads TGTGCCAGCAGTCCCGACAGGGACACTGAAGCTTTCTTT. The V gene is TRBV11-2, the J gene TRBJ1-1; 7 positions agree with TRBD1. Germline-derived CDR1 and CDR2 are SGHAT and FQNNGV. The CDR3 sequence is 13 residues long. Losses at the gene ends were 6 bases for V and 3 bases for J; bases not matched to a gene: 4.

The chain employs TRBV27 and TRBJ2-1; D is perhaps TRBD1 (5 bases). Per germline, CDR1 MNHEY and CDR2 SMNVEV (reference sequence). The CDR3 spans 17 residues. Trimming took 5 bases from V and 4 from J, leaving 21 bases between them. The CDR3 spells CASSPGRVLGFYNEQFF. CDR3 nucleotides: TGTGCCAGCAGTCCCGGCAGGGTCCTGGGATTTTACAATGAGCAGTTCTTC.

The gene calls are TRBV11-2 and TRBJ2-2, with 10 bases that match TRBD2. With V trimmed by 6 bases and J by 3 bases, 4 bases remained unmatched. Germline V gene sequence: CDR1 SGHAT, CDR2 FQNNGV. The CDR3 runs 15 residues. As DNA, the CDR3 is TGTGCCAGCAGTCAAAGCGGGGGGGACACCGGGGAGCTGTTTTTT. Protein product: CASSQSGGDTGELFF.

The sample holds one count of this clone. The CDR3 is CAWSVLRQTEAFF. Here the CDR3 DNA reads TGTGCCTGGAGTGTTTTGAGGCAGACTGAAGCTTTCTTT. The chain has TRBV30 and TRBJ1-1; D gene unclear. The germline gives CDR1 GTSNPN, CDR2 SVGIG (reference sequence). Trimming shortened V by 0 bases and J by 5 bases, and 10 bases separated the two germline ends. The CDR3 runs 13 residues.

The V and J genes are TRBV7-9 and TRBJ2-1, with 7 bases aligning to TRBD2. The germline V gene has CDR1 SEHNR and CDR2 FQNEAQ (reference sequence). CDR3 length: 16 amino acids. With 1 base clipped from V and 2 bases from J, the junction kept 5 bases outside the gene matches. CDR3: CASSLGAGRAYNEQFF. The CDR3 DNA is TGTGCCAGCAGCTTAGGGGCAGGGAGGGCCTACAATGAGCAGTTCTTC. The entire variable domain, with the rest obtained from reference TRBV7-9 and TRBJ2-1, is as follows: DTGVSQNPRHKITKRGQNVTFRCDPISEHNRLYWYRQTLGQGPEFLTYFQNEAQLEKSRLLSDRFSAERPKGSFSTLEIQRTEQGDSAMYLCASSLGAGRAYNEQFFGPGTRLTVL.